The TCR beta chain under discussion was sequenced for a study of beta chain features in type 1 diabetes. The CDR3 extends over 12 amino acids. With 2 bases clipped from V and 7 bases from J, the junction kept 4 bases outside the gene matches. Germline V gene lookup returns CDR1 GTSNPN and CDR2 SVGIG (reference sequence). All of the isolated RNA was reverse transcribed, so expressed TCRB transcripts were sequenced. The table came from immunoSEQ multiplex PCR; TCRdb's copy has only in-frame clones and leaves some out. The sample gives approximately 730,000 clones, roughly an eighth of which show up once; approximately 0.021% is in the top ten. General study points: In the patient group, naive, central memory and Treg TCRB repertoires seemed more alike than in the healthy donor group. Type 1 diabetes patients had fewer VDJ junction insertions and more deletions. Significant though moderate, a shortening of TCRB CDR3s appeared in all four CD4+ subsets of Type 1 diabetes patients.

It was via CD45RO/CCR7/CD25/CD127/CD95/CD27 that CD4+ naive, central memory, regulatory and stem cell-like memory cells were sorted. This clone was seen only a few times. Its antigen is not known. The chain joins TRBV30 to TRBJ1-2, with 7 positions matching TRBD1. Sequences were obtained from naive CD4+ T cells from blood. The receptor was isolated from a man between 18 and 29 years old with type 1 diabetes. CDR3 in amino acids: CAWSSGGRGYTF. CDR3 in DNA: TGTGCCTGGAGTTCAGGGGGGCGTGGCTACACCTTC. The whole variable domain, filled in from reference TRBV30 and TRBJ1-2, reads SQTIHQWPATLVQPVGSPLSLECTVEGTSNPNLYWYRQAAGRGLQLLFYSVGIGQISSEVPQNLSASRPQDRQFILSSKKLLLSDSGFYLCAWSSGGRGYTFGSGTRLTVV.